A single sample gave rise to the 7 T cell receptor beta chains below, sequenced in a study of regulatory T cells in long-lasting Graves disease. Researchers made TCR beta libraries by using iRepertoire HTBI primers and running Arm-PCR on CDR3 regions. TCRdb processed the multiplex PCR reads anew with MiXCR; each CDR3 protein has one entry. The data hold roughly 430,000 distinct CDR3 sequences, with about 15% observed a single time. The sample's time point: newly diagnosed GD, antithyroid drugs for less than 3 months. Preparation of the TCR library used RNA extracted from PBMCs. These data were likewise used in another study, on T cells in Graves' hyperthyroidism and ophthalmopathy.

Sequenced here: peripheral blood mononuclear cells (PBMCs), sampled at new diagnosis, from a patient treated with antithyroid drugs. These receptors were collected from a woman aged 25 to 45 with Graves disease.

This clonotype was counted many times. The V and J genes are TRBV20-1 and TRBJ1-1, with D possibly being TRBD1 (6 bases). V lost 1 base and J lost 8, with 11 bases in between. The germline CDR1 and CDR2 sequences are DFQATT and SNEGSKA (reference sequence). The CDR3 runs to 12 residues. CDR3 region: CSARGPTGEAFF. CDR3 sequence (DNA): TGCAGTGCTAGAGGGCCAACAGGGGAAGCTTTCTTT.

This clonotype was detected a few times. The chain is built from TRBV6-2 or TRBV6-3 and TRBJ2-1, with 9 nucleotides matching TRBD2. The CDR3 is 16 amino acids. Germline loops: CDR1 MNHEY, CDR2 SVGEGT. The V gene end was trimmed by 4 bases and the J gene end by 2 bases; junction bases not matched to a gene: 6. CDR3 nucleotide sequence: TGTGCCAGCAGTTCCCCGGGACTAGCAACCTACAATGAGCAGTTCTTC. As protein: CASSSPGLATYNEQFF.

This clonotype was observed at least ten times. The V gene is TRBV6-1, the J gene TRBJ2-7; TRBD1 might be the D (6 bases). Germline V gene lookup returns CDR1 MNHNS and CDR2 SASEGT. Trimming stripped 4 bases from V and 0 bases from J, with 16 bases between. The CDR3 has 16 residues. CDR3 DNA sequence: TGTGCCAGCAGTGGGGGTGACAGGTGGGGCTCCTACGAGCAGTACTTC. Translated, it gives CASSGGDRWGSYEQYF.

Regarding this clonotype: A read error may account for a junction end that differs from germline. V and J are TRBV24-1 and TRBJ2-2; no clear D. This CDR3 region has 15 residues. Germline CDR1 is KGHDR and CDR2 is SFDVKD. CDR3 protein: CATSGLKVNTGELFF. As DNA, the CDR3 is TGTGCCACCAGTGGTTTGAAGGTGAACACCGGGGAGCTGTTTTTT.

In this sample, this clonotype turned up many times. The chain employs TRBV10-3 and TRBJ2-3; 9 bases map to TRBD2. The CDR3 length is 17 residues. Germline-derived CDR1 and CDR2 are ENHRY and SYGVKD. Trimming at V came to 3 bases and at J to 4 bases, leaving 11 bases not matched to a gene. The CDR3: CAISEKRAGGQADTQYF. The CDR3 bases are TGTGCCATCAGTGAAAAACGAGCGGGAGGCCAAGCAGATACGCAGTATTTT.

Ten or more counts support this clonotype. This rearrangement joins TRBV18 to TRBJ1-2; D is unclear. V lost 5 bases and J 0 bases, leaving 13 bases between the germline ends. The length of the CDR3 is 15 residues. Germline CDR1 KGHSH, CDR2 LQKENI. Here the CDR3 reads CASSGGRPANYGYTF. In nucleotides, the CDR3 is TGTGCCAGCTCAGGCGGCAGGCCAGCTAACTATGGCTACACCTTC.

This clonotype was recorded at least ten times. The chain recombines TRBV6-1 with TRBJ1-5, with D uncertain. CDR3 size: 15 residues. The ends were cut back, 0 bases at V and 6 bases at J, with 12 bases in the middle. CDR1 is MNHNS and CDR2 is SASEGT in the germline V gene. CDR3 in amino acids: CASSEAMGLGQPQHF. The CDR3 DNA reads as TGTGCCAGCAGTGAAGCGATGGGGTTAGGTCAGCCCCAGCATTTT.